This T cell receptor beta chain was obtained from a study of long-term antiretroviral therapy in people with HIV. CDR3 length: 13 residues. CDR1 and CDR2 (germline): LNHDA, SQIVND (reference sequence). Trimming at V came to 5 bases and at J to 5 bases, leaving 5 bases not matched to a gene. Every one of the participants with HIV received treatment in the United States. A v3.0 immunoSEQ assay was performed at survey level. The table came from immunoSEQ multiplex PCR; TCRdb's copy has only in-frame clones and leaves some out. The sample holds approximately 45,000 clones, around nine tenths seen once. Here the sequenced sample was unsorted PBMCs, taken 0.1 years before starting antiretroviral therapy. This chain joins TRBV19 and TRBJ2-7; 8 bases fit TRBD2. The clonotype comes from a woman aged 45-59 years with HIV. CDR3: CASSPGGLDEQYF. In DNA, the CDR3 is TGTGCCAGTAGTCCGGGGGGGCTCGACGAGCAGTACTTC.